The 12 T cell receptor beta chains below come from one sample, sequenced in a study of OX40 agonist ivuxolimab in advanced cancers. Generated by immunoSEQ multiplex PCR, the TCRdb table keeps only in-frame clones and is missing some. Found here are about 46,000 clones, 88% of them singletons; the top ten hold more than 55%. Sample: CD4+ or CD8+ T cells sorted from blood, taken in a trial of the OX40 agonist ivuxolimab. The receptors stem from an adult with an advanced solid tumor such as melanoma, head and neck, liver or kidney cancer.

This clone was recorded once. The CDR3 sequence is CASSEGQGNTEAFF. CDR3 in DNA: TGTGCCAGCAGTGAGGGGCAGGGTAACACTGAAGCTTTCTTT. The chain carries TRBV2 and TRBJ1-1, with TRBD1 as a possible D gene (5 bases). CDR1 is SNHLY, CDR2 FYNNEI, per germline. The CDR3 extends over 14 amino acids. Trimming took 3 bases from V and 2 from J, leaving 10 bases between them.

This sequence joins TRBV6-6 and TRBJ1-2, with D perhaps TRBD1 (6 bases). CDR1 is MNHNY, CDR2 SVGAGI, per germline (reference sequence). This CDR3 has 14 amino acids. V was clipped by 3 bases and J by 6 bases, with 14 bases between them. The CDR3 DNA reads as TGTGCCAGCAGTTATGGGGGGCGCATTGATGGCTACACCTTC. Its protein is CASSYGGRIDGYTF.

This clone was seen a few times. The chain couples TRBV6-6 to TRBJ2-2; 8 bases map to TRBD2. The CDR3 spans 16 residues. V was pared by 8 bases and J by 0 bases, with 8 bases of the junction left unmatched. From germline, CDR1 is MNHNY and CDR2 SVGAGI (reference sequence). CDR3 sequence: CASRGGEDANTGELFF. CDR3 bases: TGTGCCAGCCGGGGGGGGGAAGACGCGAACACCGGGGAGCTGTTTTTT.

In this sample, this clone turned up once. This CDR3 is CASPLSHFNNEQFF. DNA of the CDR3: TGTGCCAGCCCCCTCTCACATTTTAACAATGAGCAGTTCTTC. The chain employs TRBV27 and TRBJ2-1, with no clear D. Trimming removed 8 bases at V and 5 bases at J, with 16 bases between. Germline V CDR1 and CDR2: MNHEY, SMNVEV (reference sequence). The CDR3 totals 14 residues.

The genes are TRBV13 and TRBJ1-2; 7 nucleotides agree with TRBD1. This CDR3 region has 16 residues. CDR1 and CDR2 (germline): PRHDT, FYEKMQ (reference sequence). V gave up 4 bases and J gave up 8 bases; unmatched junction bases: 16. The CDR3 coding sequence is TGTGCCAGCAGCTCCCAAGGCTGGAGGGGGCGAGGAGGCTACACCTTC. It codes for CASSSQGWRGRGGYTF.

The chain couples TRBV9 to TRBJ2-1; a possible D gene is TRBD2 (5 bases). This CDR3 is built from 16 residues. Trimming took off 0 bases at V and 10 bases at J, with 20 bases between the two ends. The germline V gene has CDR1 SGDLS and CDR2 YYNGEE. The CDR3 DNA follows: TGTGCCAGCAGCGTAGCTAGAGACCCCACGTCGGGGGAGCAGTTCTTC. Translating gives CASSVARDPTSGEQFF.

V usage is TRBV18 and J usage is TRBJ2-5; 7 positions agree with TRBD1. The CDR3 is made up of 18 amino acids. CDR1 KGHSH and CDR2 LQKENI come from the germline V gene. V dropped 0 bases and J dropped 3; count of bases not matched to a gene: 13. CDR3 in amino acids: CASSPPGALTGLEETQYF. The CDR3 DNA reads TGTGCCAGCTCACCACCGGGAGCCCTGACAGGGCTGGAAGAGACCCAGTACTTC. The full variable domain, rest sourced from reference TRBV18 and TRBJ2-5, is NAGVMQNPRHLVRRRGQEARLRCSPMKGHSHVYWYRQLPEEGLKFMVYLQKENIIDESGMPKERFSAEFPKEGPSILRIQQVVRGDSAAYFCASSPPGALTGLEETQYFGPGTRLLVL.

The V and J genes are TRBV4-3 and TRBJ2-5; tentatively, D is TRBD1 (5 bases). TRBJ2-7 matches the DNA end more closely, so the J call is doubtful. The length of the CDR3 is 16 residues. From germline, CDR1 is LGHNA and CDR2 YSLEER. CDR3 amino acids: CASSQDVVRVRDEQYF. The CDR3 region has the DNA TGCGCCAGCAGCCAAGATGTAGTCAGGGTAAGGGACGAGCAGTACTTC.

The chain carries TRBV28 and TRBJ1-4; D perhaps matches TRBD1 (5 bases). V was trimmed by 5 bases and J by 3 bases, leaving 13 bases between them. Germline assignment: CDR1 MDHEN and CDR2 SYDVKM. CDR3 length equals 15 residues. As DNA, the CDR3 is TGTGCCAGCAGTCCCGATAGGGGCTCTAATGAAAAACTGTTTTTT. It encodes CASSPDRGSNEKLFF.

The V and J genes are TRBV19 and TRBJ2-5; no reliable D call. The CDR3 loop spans 13 amino acids. From germline, CDR1 is LNHDA and CDR2 SQIVND (reference sequence). The V and J ends lost 3 bases and 2 bases respectively, with 7 bases between them. The CDR3 here is CASSMNRQETQYF. CDR3 nucleotide sequence: TGTGCCAGTAGTATGAATAGGCAAGAGACCCAGTACTTC.

This clone was picked up one time. The rearrangement links TRBV11-3 to TRBJ2-2; TRBD1 matches at 10 bases. V lost 0 bases to trimming and J lost 6 bases; unmatched junction nucleotides: 1. Germline loops: CDR1 SGHNT, CDR2 YENEEA. The CDR3 is made up of 15 amino acids. Here the CDR3 reads CASSLETGGSGELFF. The CDR3 nucleotides read TGTGCCAGCAGCTTAGAGACAGGGGGCTCCGGGGAGCTGTTTTTT.

V is TRBV19 and J is TRBJ2-5, with TRBD1 matching 10 bases. The end of the DNA aligns better with TRBJ2-7, so the J call may be wrong. Germline CDR1 LNHDA, CDR2 SQIVND (reference sequence). There are 15 residues in the CDR3. The chain's CDR3 is CASSSRDRGPYEQYF. CDR3 bases: TGTGCCAGTAGCTCCAGGGACAGGGGACCCTACGAGCAGTACTTC.